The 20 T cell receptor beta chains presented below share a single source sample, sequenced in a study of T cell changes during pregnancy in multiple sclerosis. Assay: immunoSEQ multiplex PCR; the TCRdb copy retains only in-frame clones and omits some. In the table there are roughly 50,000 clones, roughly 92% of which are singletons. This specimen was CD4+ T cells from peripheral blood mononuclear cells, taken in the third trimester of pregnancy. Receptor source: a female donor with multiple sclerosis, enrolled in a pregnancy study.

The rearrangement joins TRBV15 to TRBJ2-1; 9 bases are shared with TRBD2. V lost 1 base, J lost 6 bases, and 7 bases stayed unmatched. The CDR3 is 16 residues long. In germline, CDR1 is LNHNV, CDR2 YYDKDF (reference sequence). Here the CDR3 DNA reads TGTGCCACCAGCAGAGGGGGGCGGGAGGGTCGCAATGAGCAGTTCTTC. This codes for CATSRGGREGRNEQFF.

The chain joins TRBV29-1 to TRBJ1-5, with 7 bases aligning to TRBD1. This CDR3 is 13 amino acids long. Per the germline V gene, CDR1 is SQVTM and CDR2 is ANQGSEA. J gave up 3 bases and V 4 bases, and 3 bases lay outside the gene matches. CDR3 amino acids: CSVAGQNNQPQHF. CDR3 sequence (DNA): TGCAGCGTTGCGGGACAGAACAATCAGCCCCAGCATTTT. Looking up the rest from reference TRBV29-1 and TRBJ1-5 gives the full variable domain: SAVISQKPSRDICQRGTSLTIQCQVDSQVTMMFWYRQQPGQSLTLIATANQGSEATYESGFVIDKFPISRPNLTFSTLTVSNMSPEDSSIYLCSVAGQNNQPQHFGDGTRLSIL.

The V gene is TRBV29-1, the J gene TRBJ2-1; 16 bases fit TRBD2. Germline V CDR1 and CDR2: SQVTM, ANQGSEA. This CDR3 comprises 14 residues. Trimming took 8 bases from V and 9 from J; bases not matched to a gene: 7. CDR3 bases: TGCAGCCTCAAGGGACTAGCGGGAGGGGGTGAGCAGTTCTTC. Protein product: CSLKGLAGGGEQFF.

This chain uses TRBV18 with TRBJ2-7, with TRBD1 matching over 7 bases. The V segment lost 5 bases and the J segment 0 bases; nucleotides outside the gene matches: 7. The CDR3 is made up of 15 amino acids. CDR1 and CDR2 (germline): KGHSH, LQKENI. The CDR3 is CASSFTGAPSYEQYF. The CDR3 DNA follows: TGTGCCAGCTCATTCACAGGGGCCCCCTCCTACGAGCAGTACTTC.

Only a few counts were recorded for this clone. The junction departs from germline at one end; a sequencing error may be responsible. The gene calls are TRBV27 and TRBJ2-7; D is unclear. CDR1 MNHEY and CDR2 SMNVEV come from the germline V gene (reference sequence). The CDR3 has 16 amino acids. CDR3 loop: CASSPRLGVEMYAQYF. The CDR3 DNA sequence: TGTGCCAGCAGTCCCCGTCTAGGAGTAGAGATGTACGCGCAGTACTTC.

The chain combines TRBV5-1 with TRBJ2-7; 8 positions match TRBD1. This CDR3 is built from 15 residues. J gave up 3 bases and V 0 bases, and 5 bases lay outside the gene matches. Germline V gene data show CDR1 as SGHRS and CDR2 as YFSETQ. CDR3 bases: TGCGCCAGCAGCTTGGCCGGAGGACAGGGCTACGAGCAGTACTTC. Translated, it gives CASSLAGGQGYEQYF.

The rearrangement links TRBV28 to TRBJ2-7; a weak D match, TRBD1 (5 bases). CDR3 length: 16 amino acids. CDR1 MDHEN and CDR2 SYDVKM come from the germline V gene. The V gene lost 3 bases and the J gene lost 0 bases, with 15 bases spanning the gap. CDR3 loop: CASSLQRQKSSYEQYF. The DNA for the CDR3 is TGTGCCAGCAGTTTGCAAAGACAGAAAAGCTCCTACGAGCAGTACTTC. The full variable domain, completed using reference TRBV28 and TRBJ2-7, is DVKVTQSSRYLVKRTGEKVFLECVQDMDHENMFWYRQDPGLGLRLIYFSYDVKMKEKGDIPEGYSVSREKKERFSLILESASTNQTSMYLCASSLQRQKSSYEQYFGPGTRLTVT.

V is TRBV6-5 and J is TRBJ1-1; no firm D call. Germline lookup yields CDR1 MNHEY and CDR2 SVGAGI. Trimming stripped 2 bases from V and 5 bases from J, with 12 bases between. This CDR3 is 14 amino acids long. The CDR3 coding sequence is TGTGCCAGCAGTTACGGGTATATGGAGACTGAAGCTTTCTTT. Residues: CASSYGYMETEAFF.

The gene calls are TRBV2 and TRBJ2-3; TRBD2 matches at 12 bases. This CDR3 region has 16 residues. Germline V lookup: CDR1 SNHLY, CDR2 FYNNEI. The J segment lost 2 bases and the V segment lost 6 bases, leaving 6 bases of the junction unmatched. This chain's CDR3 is CASRLLAGGSTDTQYF. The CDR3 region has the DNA TGTGCCAGCAGATTACTAGCGGGAGGATCCACAGATACGCAGTATTTT.

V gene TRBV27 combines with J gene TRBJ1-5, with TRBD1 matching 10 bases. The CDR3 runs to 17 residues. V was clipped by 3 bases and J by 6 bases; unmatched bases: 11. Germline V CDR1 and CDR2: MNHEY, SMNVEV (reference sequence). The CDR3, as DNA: TGTGCCAGCAGTTTGACCTACGACAGGGGGCGCGTTCAGCCCCAGCATTTT. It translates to CASSLTYDRGRVQPQHF.

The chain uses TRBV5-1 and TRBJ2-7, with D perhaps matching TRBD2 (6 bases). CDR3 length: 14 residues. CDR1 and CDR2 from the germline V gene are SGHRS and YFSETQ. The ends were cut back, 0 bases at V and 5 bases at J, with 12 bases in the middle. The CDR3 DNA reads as TGCGCCAGCAGCTTGGATGGGGGGAGGCACGAGCAGTACTTC. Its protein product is CASSLDGGRHEQYF. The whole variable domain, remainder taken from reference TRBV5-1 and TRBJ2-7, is KAGVTQTPRYLIKTRGQQVTLSCSPISGHRSVSWYQQTPGQGLQFLFEYFSETQRNKGNFPGRFSGRQFSNSRSEMNVSTLELGDSALYLCASSLDGGRHEQYFGPGTRLTVT.

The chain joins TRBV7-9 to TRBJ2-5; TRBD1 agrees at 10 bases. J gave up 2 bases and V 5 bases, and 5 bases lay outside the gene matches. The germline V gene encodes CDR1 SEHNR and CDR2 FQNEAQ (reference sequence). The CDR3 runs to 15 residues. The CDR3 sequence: CASSPGTGEQETQYF. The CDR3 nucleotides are TGTGCCAGCAGCCCCGGGACAGGGGAACAAGAGACCCAGTACTTC.

As DNA, the CDR3 is TGTGCCACCAGCCGCGGGATCAACACCGGGGAGCTGTTTTTT. This sequence encodes CATSRGINTGELFF. The genes are TRBV15 and TRBJ2-2; tentatively, D is TRBD2 (6 bases). Germline CDR1 reads LNHNV; CDR2 reads YYDKDF (reference sequence). Trimming took off 5 bases at V and 2 bases at J, with 9 bases between the two ends. The CDR3 is made up of 14 amino acids.

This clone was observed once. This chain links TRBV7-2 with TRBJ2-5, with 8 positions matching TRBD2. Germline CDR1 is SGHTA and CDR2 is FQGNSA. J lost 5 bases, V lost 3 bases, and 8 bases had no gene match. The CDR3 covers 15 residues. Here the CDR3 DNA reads TGTGCCAGCAGCTTCGACGGGAGGGCCCAGGAGACCCAGTACTTC. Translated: CASSFDGRAQETQYF.

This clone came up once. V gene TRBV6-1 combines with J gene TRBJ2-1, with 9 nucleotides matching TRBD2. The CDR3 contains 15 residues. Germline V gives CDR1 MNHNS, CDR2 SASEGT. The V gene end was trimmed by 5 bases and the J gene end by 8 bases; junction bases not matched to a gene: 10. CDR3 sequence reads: CASSFKGTSRDEQFF. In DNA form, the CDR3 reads TGTGCCAGCAGTTTTAAGGGGACTAGCAGGGATGAGCAGTTCTTC.

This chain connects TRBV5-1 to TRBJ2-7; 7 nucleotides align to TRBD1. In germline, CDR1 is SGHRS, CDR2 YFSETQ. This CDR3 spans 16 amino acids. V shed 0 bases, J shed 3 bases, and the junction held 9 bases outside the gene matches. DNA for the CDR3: TGCGCCAGCAGCTTGGTGCCCGGGACAGAGCTCTACGAGCAGTACTTC. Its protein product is CASSLVPGTELYEQYF.

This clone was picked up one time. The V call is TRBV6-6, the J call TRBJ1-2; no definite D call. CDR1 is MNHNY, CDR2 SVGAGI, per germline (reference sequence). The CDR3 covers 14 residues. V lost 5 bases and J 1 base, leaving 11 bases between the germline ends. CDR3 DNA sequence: TGTGCCAGCAGTCGCACAGATTTTAACTATGGCTACACCTTC. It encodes CASSRTDFNYGYTF.

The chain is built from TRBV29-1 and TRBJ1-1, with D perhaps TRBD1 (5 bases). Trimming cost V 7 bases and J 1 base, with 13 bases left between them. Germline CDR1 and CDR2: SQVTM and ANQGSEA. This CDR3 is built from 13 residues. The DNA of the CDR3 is TGCAGCGGCAGACAGTTTGAGAACACTGAAGCTTTCTTT. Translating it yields CSGRQFENTEAFF.

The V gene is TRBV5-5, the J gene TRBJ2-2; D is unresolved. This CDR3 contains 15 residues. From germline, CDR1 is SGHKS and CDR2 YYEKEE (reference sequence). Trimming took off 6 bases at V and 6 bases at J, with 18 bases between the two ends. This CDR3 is CASTWRVAGAGELFF. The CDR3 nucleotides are TGTGCCAGCACCTGGCGAGTAGCTGGTGCCGGGGAGCTGTTTTTT.

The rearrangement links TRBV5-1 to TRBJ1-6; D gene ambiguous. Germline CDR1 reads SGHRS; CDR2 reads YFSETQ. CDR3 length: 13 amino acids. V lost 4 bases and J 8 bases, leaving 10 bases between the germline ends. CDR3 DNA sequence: TGCGCCAGCAGCGTGATGTCGGATTCACCCCTCCACTTT. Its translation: CASSVMSDSPLHF.